This T cell receptor beta chain was found in a study of cytomegalovirus exposure and HLA in healthy donors. Study-wide results and limits: It is likely that the observed cluster of highly shared sequence variants was a sequencing artifact.

V lost 4 bases and J lost 9; bases outside the gene matches: 3. Per the germline V gene, CDR1 is SGHAT and CDR2 is FQDESV (reference sequence). The CDR3 runs 12 residues. The PCR ran on 60 Vbeta and 13 Jbeta primers. Sequenced by immunoSEQ multiplex PCR; TCRdb stores in-frame clones only, minus some. Here the sample spans roughly 150,000 clones, 60% to 80% being singletons. With respect to this clone: Its specificity is not known.

This receptor was identified in a woman between 25 and 40 years old in good health and CMV-seronegative. The genes are TRBV11-1 and TRBJ2-1; TRBD1 aligns across 7 bases. Sequencing used PBMCs. The CDR3 nucleotides read TGTGCCAGCAGCTCGACAGGGACTGAGCAGTTCTTC. It specifies CASSSTGTEQFF. Full variable domain (outside the CDR3, taken from reference TRBV11-1 and TRBJ2-1): EAEVAQSPRYKITEKSQAVAFWCDPISGHATLYWYRQILGQGPELLVQFQDESVVDDSQLPKDRFSAERLKGVDSTLKIQPAELGDSAMYLCASSSTGTEQFFGPGTRLTVL.